This is a list of T cell receptor beta chains from one sample in a study of beta chain features in type 1 diabetes. Assay: immunoSEQ multiplex PCR; the TCRdb copy retains only in-frame clones and omits some. The sample has over 40,000 clones, roughly 49% seen once. The sequenced sample was Tregs from blood. These receptors were collected from a woman aged 18 to 35 in good health. Both conserved end residues are part of each CDR3. The D gene is left open where the match is weak. Part of the rows lack a size; the others show once, few, many or a class for expanded clones.

D	size	J	V	DNA	CDR3
.	.	TRBJ2-1	TRBV5-4	TGTGCCAGCAGCTTGGCAGGGCGCTACAATGAGCAGTTCTTC	CASSLAGRYNEQFF
TRBD1	few	TRBJ1-5	TRBV7-9	TGTGCCAGCAGCTTCGAAGGACAGGGAGGACAGCCCCAGCATTTT	CASSFEGQGGQPQHF
TRBD1	few	TRBJ2-1	TRBV11-2	TGTGCCAGCAGCTTTTCTCCCAGACAGGGGGCGAAGGATGAGCAGTTCTTC	CASSFSPRQGAKDEQFF
.	few	TRBJ2-7	TRBV7-2	TGTGCCAGCAGCCCACAAAAATACGAGCAGTACTTC	CASSPQKYEQYF
.	.	TRBJ1-5	TRBV7-8	TGTGCCAGCAGCTTAGTCCAGTCTGGTCAGCCCCAGCATTTT	CASSLVQSGQPQHF
TRBD2	.	TRBJ2-7	TRBV6-6	TGTGCCAGCAGATATCTAGCGGGAGACTCTAGCGAGCAGTACTTC	CASRYLAGDSSEQYF
.	.	TRBJ2-5	TRBV5-1	TGCGCCAGCAGCTTGGGCCCCGGGGTGCAAGAGACCCAGTACTTC	CASSLGPGVQETQYF
.	.	TRBJ1-2	TRBV28	TGTGCCAGCAGTTTATACCAACAGCTATATGGCTACACCTTC	CASSLYQQLYGYTF
TRBD2	.	TRBJ2-5	TRBV30	TGTGCCTGGAGGCTCCTAAGGGTGGCGGGAGAAGAGACCCAGTACTTC	CAWRLLRVAGEETQYF
.	.	TRBJ2-2	TRBV6-4	TGTGCCAGCAGTGAACTAGCTAACACCGGGGAGCTGTTTTTT	CASSELANTGELFF
TRBD1	few	TRBJ1-5	TRBV7-2	TGTGCCAGCAGCTTAGAACAGGGGGCTAATCAGCCCCAGCATTTT	CASSLEQGANQPQHF
.	.	TRBJ2-2	TRBV18	TGTGCCAGCTCACTACAGGCGGCCGGGGAGCTGTTTTTT	CASSLQAAGELFF
.	.	TRBJ2-1	TRBV5-4	TGTGCCAGCAGCTTACAGGGTAGGTCCTACAATGAGCAGTTCTTC	CASSLQGRSYNEQFF
.	.	TRBJ2-6	TRBV5-1	TGCGCCAGCAGCTTTTCTCCGACAGGCAGAGGCTCTGGGGCCAACGTCCTGACTTTC	CASSFSPTGRGSGANVLTF
.	.	TRBJ2-7	TRBV28	TGTGCCAGCAGCCGACCCCCACCAGCAGGCCCTCAGGGCGAGCAGTACTTC	CASSRPPPAGPQGEQYF
TRBD1	.	TRBJ2-5	TRBV29-1	TGCAGCGTTGGCGCCCGCGGGGACAGGGTAGAAGAGACCCAGTACTTC	CSVGARGDRVEETQYF
.	.	TRBJ1-1	TRBV30	TGTGCCTGGAGCTTACCTCAGGCCCGGACTGAAGCTTTCTTT	CAWSLPQARTEAFF
.	.	TRBJ2-7	TRBV11-2	TGTGCCAGCAGCTTGGGCCCCGATTACTACGAGCAGTACTTC	CASSLGPDYYEQYF
TRBD2	.	TRBJ2-1	TRBV5-1	TGCGCCAGCACCCCCGAGGGGACTAGCGGGAACAATGAGCAGTTCTTC	CASTPEGTSGNNEQFF
.	.	TRBJ2-3	TRBV6-5	TGTGCCAGCAGTTACTTTCGGAGTAGCACAGATACGCAGTATTTT	CASSYFRSSTDTQYF
TRBD2	.	TRBJ2-3	TRBV27	TGTGCCAGCAGTCCTGCTAGCGGGGGACCGTATACGCAGTATTTT	CASSPASGGPYTQYF
TRBD1	.	TRBJ2-1	TRBV11-1	TGTGCCAGCAGCCGTCGACAGGGGATAGCGGATGAGCAGTTCTTC	CASSRRQGIADEQFF
TRBD1	.	TRBJ1-2	TRBV27	TGTGCCAGCAGTCCACGACCGGGACAGTCTTATGGCTACACCTTC	CASSPRPGQSYGYTF
.	.	TRBJ2-6	TRBV28	TGTGCCAGCAGTAGACTCGGGGATGGGGCCAACGTCCTGACTTTC	CASSRLGDGANVLTF
.	.	TRBJ2-1	TRBV19	TGTGCCAGTAGTATTATGGGAGTCAATGAGCAGTTCTTC	CASSIMGVNEQFF
.	.	TRBJ2-1	TRBV6-5	TGTGCCAGCAGCCCCCACAAAAGCTCCTACAATGAGCAGTTCTTC	CASSPHKSSYNEQFF
.	few	TRBJ2-6	TRBV7-9	TGTGCCAGCCCCCTATTCTCTGGGGCCAACGTCCTGACTTTC	CASPLFSGANVLTF
TRBD1	once	TRBJ2-7	TRBV9	TGTGCCAGCAGCATAGCTACAGGGGGCACGTACGAGCAGTACTTC	CASSIATGGTYEQYF
.	few	TRBJ1-3	TRBV29-1	TGCAGCGTTCTTACAGTGATCTCCTCTGGAAACACCATATATTTT	CSVLTVISSGNTIYF
.	.	TRBJ2-3	TRBV27	TGTGCCAGCAGTTCAGGCCGGTTGGATACGCAGTATTTT	CASSSGRLDTQYF
TRBD1	few	TRBJ2-1	TRBV29-1	TGCAGCGTTGAGCGGTCCTACGGGGACAGTGAGCAGTTCTTC	CSVERSYGDSEQFF
.	.	TRBJ2-1	TRBV7-9	TGTGCCAGCAGCCCAACAGAGTACAATGAGCAGTTCTTC	CASSPTEYNEQFF
TRBD2	.	TRBJ2-4	TRBV11-2	TGTGCCAGCAGCTTAGATTTGGGGGGGAACAGCGTTCAGTACTTC	CASSLDLGGNSVQYF
.	once	TRBJ1-4	TRBV7-8	TGTGCCAGCAGCTTAGCGGAGGGTTTTGAAAAACTGTTTTTT	CASSLAEGFEKLFF
TRBD1	few	TRBJ1-2	TRBV28	TGTGCCAGCAGTTCAACAGGGGTAAACTATGGCTACACCTTC	CASSSTGVNYGYTF
TRBD2	.	TRBJ2-5	TRBV15	TGTGCCACCAGCCCACTCGGGGGGAATGTCCAAGAGACCCAGTACTTC	CATSPLGGNVQETQYF
.	.	TRBJ2-7	TRBV6-6	TGTGCCAGCAGTTACTCGACCGAGCGGTACTTC	CASSYSTERYF
.	.	TRBJ2-7	TRBV12-2	TGTGCAAGTCGCTTGGGACAGGAGAGCTCCTACGAGCAGTACTTC	CASRLGQESSYEQYF
TRBD2	.	TRBJ2-7	TRBV11-2	TGTGCCAGCAGCTGGAGGGCTTGGGTTCGCGGGGGCTCCTACGAGCAGTACTTC	CASSWRAWVRGGSYEQYF
TRBD2	.	TRBJ2-5	TRBV5-6	TGTGCCAGCAGCTTGGTAGCGGGGATGGAGACCCAGTACTTC	CASSLVAGMETQYF
TRBD1	.	TRBJ1-4	TRBV7-2	TGTGCCAGCACCACCGGGACAGCAAATGAAAAACTGTTTTTT	CASTTGTANEKLFF
TRBD2	few	TRBJ2-4	TRBV28	TGTGCCAGCAGTTTTGGCGGGAGTTCCAACATTCAGTACTTC	CASSFGGSSNIQYF
.	few	TRBJ1-1	TRBV13	TGTGCCAGCAGCTCTATAGACCGGCACAGCTTCACTGAAGCTTTCTTT	CASSSIDRHSFTEAFF
.	.	TRBJ1-1	TRBV28	TGTGCCAGCAGTTACGGAGGGGCCATGAACACTGAAGCTTTCTTT	CASSYGGAMNTEAFF
.	.	TRBJ2-2	TRBV5-4	TGTGCCAGCAGCTTCGAACTAGGCTCTACCGGGGAGCTGTTTTTT	CASSFELGSTGELFF
TRBD1	.	TRBJ1-5	TRBV6-1	TGTGCCAGCAGTGAAGAGGGGGCGCATAGCAATCAGCCCCAGCATTTT	CASSEEGAHSNQPQHF
TRBD2	.	TRBJ2-3	TRBV15	TGTGCCACCACCCCCCTTGACCGACTAGCGGGTAGTTCAGATACGCAGTATTTT	CATTPLDRLAGSSDTQYF
TRBD1	few	TRBJ1-1	TRBV4-1	TGCGCCAGCAGCCGGTTACAGGGGTTGGACACTGAAGCTTTCTTT	CASSRLQGLDTEAFF